Listed below are T cell receptor beta chains from one sample, sequenced in a study of blood T cell repertoires in COVID-19. The method was immunoSEQ multiplex PCR; TCRdb's version includes in-frame clones alone and lacks a portion of them. The repertoire includes approximately 210,000 clones, 80% to 90% of them detected once, and roughly 0.7% sits in the top ten. Sequencing input: peripheral blood. The receptors derive from a middle-aged man with acute or convalescent COVID-19. Each CDR3 is given with its conserved first and last residue. D genes are given only for firm matches. The listing skips clone size in some rows; elsewhere it reads once, few, many or a size class.

v_gene	d_gene	abundance	j_gene	CDR3aa	CDR3nt
TRBV28	NA	NA	TRBJ1-6	CASSSAWGGSPLHF	TGTGCCAGCAGTTCCGCCTGGGGCGGTTCACCCCTCCACTTT
TRBV7-9	NA	NA	TRBJ2-1	CASSLIRKLQRNLYNEQFF	TGTGCCAGCAGCTTAATAAGGAAACTGCAGCGCAACCTTTACAATGAGCAGTTCTTC
TRBV19	NA	NA	TRBJ1-2	CATREGGNYGYTF	TGTGCCACTAGAGAGGGCGGTAACTATGGCTACACCTTC
TRBV5-4	NA	NA	TRBJ1-2	CASSPRAPAYGYTF	TGTGCCAGCAGCCCGAGGGCCCCTGCCTATGGCTACACCTTC
TRBV7-3	NA	once	TRBJ2-3	CASSPGTLPTDTQYF	TGTGCCAGCAGCCCCGGGACATTACCAACAGATACGCAGTATTTT
TRBV3-1/TRBV3-2	NA	few	TRBJ2-3	CASSQLSPADWNTDTQYF	TGTGCCAGCAGCCAATTAAGCCCCGCGGACTGGAACACAGATACGCAGTATTTT
TRBV6-4	TRBD2	NA	TRBJ2-1	CASRLLAGGDEQFF	TGTGCCAGCCGTTTACTAGCGGGAGGGGACGAGCAGTTCTTC
TRBV5-4	NA	NA	TRBJ1-1	CASSLVREGEAFF	TGTGCCAGCAGCTTGGTCAGGGAGGGTGAAGCTTTCTTT
TRBV10-3	TRBD1	NA	TRBJ1-2	CAIREGTGGAGGYTF	TGTGCCATCCGGGAGGGAACAGGGGGCGCGGGTGGCTACACCTTC
TRBV4-1	TRBD1	NA	TRBJ1-1	CASSHDRGFGTEAFF	TGCGCCAGCAGCCATGACAGGGGGTTCGGCACTGAAGCTTTCTTT
TRBV24-1	NA	NA	TRBJ2-1	CATSETVVENEQFF	TGTGCCACCAGTGAGACAGTAGTTGAGAATGAGCAGTTCTTC
TRBV6-5	NA	NA	TRBJ1-3	CASSYSGLSSGNTIYF	TGTGCCAGCAGTTACTCGGGCCTCAGCTCTGGAAACACCATATATTTT
TRBV6-5	TRBD2	NA	TRBJ2-2	CASLLAGWNTGELFF	TGTGCCAGCCTACTAGCGGGGTGGAACACCGGGGAGCTGTTTTTT
TRBV28	TRBD1	once	TRBJ1-5	CASRTGDYSNQPQHF	TGTGCCAGCAGGACAGGGGATTATAGCAATCAGCCCCAGCATTTT
TRBV11-2	NA	once	TRBJ2-1	CASSLGQGTYNEQFF	TGTGCCAGCAGCTTGGGTCAGGGCACCTACAATGAGCAGTTCTTC
TRBV6-6	TRBD2	NA	TRBJ2-2	CASSPGSGLAGAQYGGELFF	TGTGCCAGCAGTCCAGGATCGGGACTAGCGGGGGCCCAATACGGGGGGGAGCTGTTTTTT
TRBV5-4	TRBD2	NA	TRBJ2-1	CASSLGGPGLEVGEQFF	TGTGCCAGCAGCTTGGGGGGGCCGGGACTAGAGGTCGGGGAGCAGTTCTTC
TRBV30	NA	NA	TRBJ2-3	CAWNGGTYTDTQYF	TGTGCCTGGAATGGGGGGACCTACACAGATACGCAGTATTTT
TRBV7-3	TRBD2	NA	TRBJ2-3	CASSIRAGGGTDTQYF	TGTGCCAGCAGCATTCGGGCGGGAGGTGGGACAGATACGCAGTATTTT
TRBV11-1	TRBD1	NA	TRBJ1-2	CASSSQGGLGYTF	TGTGCCAGCAGCTCGCAGGGGGGTCTAGGCTACACCTTC
TRBV2	TRBD2	NA	TRBJ2-4	CASSELGGIQYF	TGTGCCAGCAGTGAATTGGGGGGGATTCAGTACTTC
TRBV5-4	NA	NA	TRBJ2-5	CASSLLGDAQETQYF	TGTGCCAGCAGCTTGTTAGGAGATGCCCAAGAGACCCAGTACTTC
TRBV24-1	TRBD2	NA	TRBJ2-1	CATSDDTSGRVNEQFF	TGTGCCACCAGCGACGACACTAGCGGGAGGGTAAATGAGCAGTTCTTC
TRBV28	TRBD1	NA	TRBJ2-7	CASSLRGQLTYEQYF	TGTGCCAGCAGTCTCCGGGGACAGTTGACCTACGAGCAGTACTTC
TRBV7-2	TRBD2	NA	TRBJ2-3	CASILRAGGGTDTQYF	TGTGCCAGCATCCTTCGGGCGGGGGGAGGCACAGATACGCAGTATTTT
TRBV4-1	TRBD2	few	TRBJ2-1	CASSQDYGGVQSEQFF	TGCGCCAGCAGCCAAGATTACGGGGGGGTACAATCCGAGCAGTTCTTC
TRBV5-4	TRBD1	once	TRBJ1-1	CASSPPPSTGGVGTEAFF	TGTGCCAGCAGCCCTCCCCCGTCGACAGGGGGCGTGGGCACTGAAGCTTTCTTT
TRBV4-3	NA	NA	TRBJ1-1	CASSQDGQGWTEAFF	TGCGCCAGCAGCCAAGACGGGCAGGGATGGACTGAAGCTTTCTTT
TRBV5-1	TRBD2	NA	TRBJ2-1	CASSLTLAGAPGDEQFF	TGCGCCAGCAGCTTGACGCTAGCGGGAGCGCCGGGAGATGAGCAGTTCTTC
TRBV7-9	TRBD1	few	TRBJ1-2	CASSSPRDRTAWGYTF	TGTGCCAGCAGCTCACCTCGGGACAGGACAGCTTGGGGCTACACCTTC
TRBV5-6	TRBD2	NA	TRBJ2-1	CASTLLATLYNEQFF	TGTGCCAGCACCCTACTAGCGACTCTCTACAATGAGCAGTTCTTC
TRBV6-5	TRBD1	NA	TRBJ1-2	CASSYSAGQGRYGYTF	TGTGCCAGCAGTTACTCTGCGGGACAGGGACGCTATGGCTACACCTTC
TRBV28	NA	once	TRBJ1-1	CASTFPAGSREAFF	TGTGCCAGCACTTTCCCCGCAGGGTCGAGGGAAGCTTTCTTT
TRBV5-5	NA	NA	TRBJ2-7	CASSRASQGPSSYEQYF	TGTGCCAGCAGCCGGGCCTCACAGGGCCCAAGCTCCTACGAGCAGTACTTC
TRBV6-5	TRBD1	NA	TRBJ2-2	CASRGTGAGELFF	TGTGCCAGCAGGGGCACAGGGGCCGGGGAGCTGTTTTTT
TRBV15	TRBD2	NA	TRBJ2-7	CATSFGGSTYEQYF	TGTGCCACCAGTTTTGGCGGGAGCACCTACGAGCAGTACTTC
TRBV27	NA	NA	TRBJ1-5	CASSWTANQPQHF	TGTGCCAGCAGTTGGACAGCCAATCAGCCCCAGCATTTT
TRBV5-8	TRBD1	once	TRBJ1-2	CASSLGQGDGYTF	TGTGCCAGCAGCTTGGGACAGGGAGATGGCTACACCTTC
TRBV28	TRBD2	NA	TRBJ2-1	CASSLGAGASYNEQFF	TGTGCCAGCAGTTTAGGGGCGGGAGCCTCCTACAATGAGCAGTTCTTC
TRBV6-5	NA	NA	TRBJ2-7	CASSYKVAHYEQYF	TGTGCCAGCAGTTACAAGGTAGCGCACTACGAGCAGTACTTC
TRBV2	NA	NA	TRBJ2-1	CASSAESGYNEQFF	TGTGCCAGCAGTGCGGAATCAGGCTACAATGAGCAGTTCTTC
TRBV7-6	TRBD2	NA	TRBJ2-1	CASSLAAGGGLGGNEQFF	TGTGCCAGCAGCTTAGCTGCGGGAGGAGGCCTAGGGGGCAATGAGCAGTTCTTC
TRBV7-3	NA	NA	TRBJ1-1	CASSPYLNTEAFF	TGTGCCAGCAGCCCTTACTTGAACACTGAAGCTTTCTTT
TRBV19	NA	NA	TRBJ2-1	CASSIRILSGGGYNEQFF	TGTGCCAGTAGTATAAGGATCCTGAGCGGAGGAGGTTACAATGAGCAGTTCTTC
TRBV30	NA	NA	TRBJ2-3	CAWSATGSDTQYF	TGTGCCTGGAGCGCTACAGGGTCAGATACGCAGTATTTT
TRBV12-3/TRBV12-4	NA	NA	TRBJ1-2	CASSLASGYGYTF	TGTGCCAGCAGTTTAGCGAGCGGCTATGGCTACACCTTC
TRBV7-9	NA	once	TRBJ2-7	CASSPPGTHSYEQYF	TGTGCCAGCAGTCCCCCCGGGACTCACTCCTACGAGCAGTACTTC
TRBV9	NA	NA	TRBJ2-5	CASSVGASDTSGTQYF	TGTGCCAGCAGCGTAGGAGCTAGTGATACTTCTGGGACCCAGTACTTC
TRBV5-4	TRBD1	NA	TRBJ1-1	CASSLSGTGGTEAFF	TGTGCCAGCAGCTTATCTGGGACAGGGGGGACTGAAGCTTTCTTT
TRBV24-1	TRBD1	NA	TRBJ1-2	CATSDRGQGYGYTF	TGTGCCACCAGTGACAGAGGACAGGGCTATGGCTACACCTTC
TRBV18	NA	once	TRBJ1-4	CASSPPTVNEKLFF	TGTGCCAGCTCACCGCCGACAGTGAATGAAAAACTGTTTTTT
TRBV28	NA	NA	TRBJ1-2	CASSSWTYPPYGYTF	TGTGCCAGCAGTTCGTGGACATATCCTCCATATGGCTACACCTTC
TRBV6-4	NA	NA	TRBJ2-7	CASSPWGREQYF	TGTGCCAGCAGCCCCTGGGGGCGCGAGCAGTACTTC
TRBV30	NA	NA	TRBJ1-4	CAWRREQPNEKLFF	TGTGCCTGGAGGAGGGAACAACCCAATGAAAAACTGTTTTTT
TRBV12-3/TRBV12-4	NA	NA	TRBJ2-7	CASRLGGLYEQYF	TGTGCCAGCAGGCTAGGGGGTTTGTACGAGCAGTACTTC